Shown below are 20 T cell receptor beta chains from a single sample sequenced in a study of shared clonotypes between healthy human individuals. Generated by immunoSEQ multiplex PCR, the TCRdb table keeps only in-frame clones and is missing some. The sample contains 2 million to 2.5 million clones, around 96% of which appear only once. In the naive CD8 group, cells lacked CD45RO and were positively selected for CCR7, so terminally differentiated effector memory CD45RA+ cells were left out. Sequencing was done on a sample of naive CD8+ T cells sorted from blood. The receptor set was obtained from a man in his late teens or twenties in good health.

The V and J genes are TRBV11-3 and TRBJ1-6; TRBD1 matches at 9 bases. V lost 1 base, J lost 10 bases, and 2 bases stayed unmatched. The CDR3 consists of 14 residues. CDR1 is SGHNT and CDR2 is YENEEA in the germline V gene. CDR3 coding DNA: TGTGCCAGCAGCTTAGGACAGGGGGAATCACCCCTCCACTTT. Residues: CASSLGQGESPLHF.

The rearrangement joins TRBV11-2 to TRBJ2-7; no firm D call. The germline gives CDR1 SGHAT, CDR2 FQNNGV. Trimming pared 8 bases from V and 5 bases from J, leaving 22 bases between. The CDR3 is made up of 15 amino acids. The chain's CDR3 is CASGIWMGGVDEQYF. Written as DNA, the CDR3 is TGTGCCAGCGGTATTTGGATGGGTGGCGTGGACGAGCAGTACTTC.

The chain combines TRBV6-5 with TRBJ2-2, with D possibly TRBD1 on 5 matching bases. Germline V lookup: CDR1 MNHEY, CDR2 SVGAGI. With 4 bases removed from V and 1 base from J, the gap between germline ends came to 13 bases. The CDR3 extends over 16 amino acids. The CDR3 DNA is TGTGCCAGCAGTTTCGTCCATCAGGGGAACACCGGGGAGCTGTTTTTT. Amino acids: CASSFVHQGNTGELFF.

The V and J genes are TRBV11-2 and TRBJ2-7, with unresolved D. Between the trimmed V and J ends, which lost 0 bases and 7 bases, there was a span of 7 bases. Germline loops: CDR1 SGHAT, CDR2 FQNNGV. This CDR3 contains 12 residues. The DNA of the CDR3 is TGTGCCAGCAGCTTAGATCACTGGGAGCAGTACTTC. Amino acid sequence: CASSLDHWEQYF.

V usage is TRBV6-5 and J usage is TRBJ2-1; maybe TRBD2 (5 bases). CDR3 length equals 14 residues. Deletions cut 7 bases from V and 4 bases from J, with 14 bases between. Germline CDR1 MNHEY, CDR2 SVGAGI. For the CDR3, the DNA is TGTGCCAGCACGTCCAGCGGCGTATACAATGAGCAGTTCTTC. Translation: CASTSSGVYNEQFF.

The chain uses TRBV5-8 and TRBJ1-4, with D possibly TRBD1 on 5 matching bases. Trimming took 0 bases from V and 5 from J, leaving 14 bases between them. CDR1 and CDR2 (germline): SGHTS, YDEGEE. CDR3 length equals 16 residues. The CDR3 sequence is CASSLGGVALNEKLFF. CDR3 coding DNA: TGTGCCAGCAGCTTGGGAGGGGTGGCCCTAAATGAAAAACTGTTTTTT.

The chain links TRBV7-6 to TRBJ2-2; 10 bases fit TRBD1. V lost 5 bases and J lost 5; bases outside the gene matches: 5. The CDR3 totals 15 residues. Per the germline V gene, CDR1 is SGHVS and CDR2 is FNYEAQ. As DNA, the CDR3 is TGTGCCAGCAGCGACCGACAGGGGGCAACCGGGGAGCTGTTTTTT. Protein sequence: CASSDRQGATGELFF.

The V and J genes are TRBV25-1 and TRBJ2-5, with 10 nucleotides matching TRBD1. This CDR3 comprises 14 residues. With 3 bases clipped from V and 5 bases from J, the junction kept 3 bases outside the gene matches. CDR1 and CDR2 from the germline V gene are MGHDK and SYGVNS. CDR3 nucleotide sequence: TGTGCCAGCAGTGAGGGGACAGGGGTGGAGACCCAGTACTTC. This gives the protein CASSEGTGVETQYF.

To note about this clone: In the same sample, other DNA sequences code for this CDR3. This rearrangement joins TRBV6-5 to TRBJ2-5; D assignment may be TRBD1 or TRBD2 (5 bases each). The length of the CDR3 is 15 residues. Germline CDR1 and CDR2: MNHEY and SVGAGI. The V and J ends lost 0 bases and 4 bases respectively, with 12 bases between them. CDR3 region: CASSYSQGGGETQYF. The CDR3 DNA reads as TGTGCCAGCAGTTACTCGCAGGGTGGGGGAGAGACCCAGTACTTC.

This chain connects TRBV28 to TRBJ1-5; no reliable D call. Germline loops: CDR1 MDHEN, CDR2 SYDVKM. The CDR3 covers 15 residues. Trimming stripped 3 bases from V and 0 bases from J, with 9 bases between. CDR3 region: CASSFREYSNQPQHF. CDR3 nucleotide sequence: TGTGCCAGCAGTTTCCGCGAGTATAGCAATCAGCCCCAGCATTTT.

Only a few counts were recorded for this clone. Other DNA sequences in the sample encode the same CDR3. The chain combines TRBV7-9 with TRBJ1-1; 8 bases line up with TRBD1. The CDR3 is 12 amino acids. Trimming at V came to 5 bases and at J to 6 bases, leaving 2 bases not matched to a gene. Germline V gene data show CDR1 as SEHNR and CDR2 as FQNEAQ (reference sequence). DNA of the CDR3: TGTGCCAGCAGCCCGACAGGGGCTGAAGCTTTCTTT. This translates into CASSPTGAEAFF.

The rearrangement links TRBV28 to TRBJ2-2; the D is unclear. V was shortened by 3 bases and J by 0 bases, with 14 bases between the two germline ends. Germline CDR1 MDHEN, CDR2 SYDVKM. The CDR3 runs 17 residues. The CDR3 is CASSFLDTYANTGELFF. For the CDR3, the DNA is TGTGCCAGCAGTTTCCTAGACACCTACGCGAACACCGGGGAGCTGTTTTTT.

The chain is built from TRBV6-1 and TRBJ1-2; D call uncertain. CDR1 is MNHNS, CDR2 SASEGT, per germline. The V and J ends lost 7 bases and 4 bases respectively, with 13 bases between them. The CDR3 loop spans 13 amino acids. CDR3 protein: CASTTDGSYGYTF. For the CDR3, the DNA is TGTGCCAGCACCACGGACGGCTCCTATGGCTACACCTTC.

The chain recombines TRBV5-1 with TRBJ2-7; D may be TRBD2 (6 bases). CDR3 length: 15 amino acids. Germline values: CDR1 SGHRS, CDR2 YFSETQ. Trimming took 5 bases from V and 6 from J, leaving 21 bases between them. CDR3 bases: TGCGCCAGCAGTCGAACCGGGACTGGGGTTCCCGAGCAGTACTTC. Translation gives CASSRTGTGVPEQYF.

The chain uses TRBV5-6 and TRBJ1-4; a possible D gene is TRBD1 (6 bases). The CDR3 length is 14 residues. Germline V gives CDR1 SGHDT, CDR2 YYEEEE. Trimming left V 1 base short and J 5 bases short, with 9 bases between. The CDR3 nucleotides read TGTGCCAGCAGCTTGTCACAGGGCAATGAAAAACTGTTTTTT. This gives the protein CASSLSQGNEKLFF. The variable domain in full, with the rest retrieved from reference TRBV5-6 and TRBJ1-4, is DAGVTQSPTHLIKTRGQQVTLRCSPKSGHDTVSWYQQALGQGPQFIFQYYEEEERQRGNFPDRFSGHQFPNYSSELNVNALLLGDSALYLCASSLSQGNEKLFFGSGTQLSVL.

The CDR3 DNA follows: TGTGCCAGCAGCTTAGGCGCGTACACAGATACGCAGTATTTT. Its translation is CASSLGAYTDTQYF. The genes are TRBV7-3 and TRBJ2-3; unclear D gene. The CDR3 extends over 14 amino acids. Germline CDR1 is SGHTA and CDR2 is FQGTGA. V was cut by 2 bases and J by 2 bases, with 8 bases left in between.

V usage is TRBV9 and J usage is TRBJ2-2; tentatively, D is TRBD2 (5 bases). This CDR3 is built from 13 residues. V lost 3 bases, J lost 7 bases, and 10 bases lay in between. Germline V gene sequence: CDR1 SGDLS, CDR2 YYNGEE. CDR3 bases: TGTGCCAGCAGCGCCACTAGAGGCGGGGAGCTGTTTTTT. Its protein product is CASSATRGGELFF.

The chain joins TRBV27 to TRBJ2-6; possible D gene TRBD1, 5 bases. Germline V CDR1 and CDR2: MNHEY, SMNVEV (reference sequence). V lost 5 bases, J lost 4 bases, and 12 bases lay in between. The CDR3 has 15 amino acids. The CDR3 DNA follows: TGTGCCAGCAGTCCAGGGCTGGCCGGGGCCAACGTCCTGACTTTC. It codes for CASSPGLAGANVLTF.

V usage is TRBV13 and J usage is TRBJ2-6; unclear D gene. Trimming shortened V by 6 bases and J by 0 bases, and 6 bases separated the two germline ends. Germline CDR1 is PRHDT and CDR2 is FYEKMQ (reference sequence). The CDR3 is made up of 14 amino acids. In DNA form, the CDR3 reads TGTGCCAGCAGTTTCGGCTCTGGGGCCAACGTCCTGACTTTC. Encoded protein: CASSFGSGANVLTF.

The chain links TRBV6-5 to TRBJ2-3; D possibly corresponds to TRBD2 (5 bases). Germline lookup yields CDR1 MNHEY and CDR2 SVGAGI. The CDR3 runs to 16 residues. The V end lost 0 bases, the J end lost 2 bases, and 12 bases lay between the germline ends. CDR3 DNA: TGTGCCAGCAGTTACTCAGAGCGGAGTTCCACAGATACGCAGTATTTT. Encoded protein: CASSYSERSSTDTQYF.